Shown below are 5 T cell receptor beta chains from a single sample sequenced in a study of metastatic and nonmetastatic thyroid tumors. Treatment of any kind had been given to no patient before thyroid surgery. Using MiXCR, TCRdb re-called clones from the PCR reads. The profile shows around 18,000 clones, about 30% of them singletons. Sequences were obtained from tumor tissue. The receptor set was obtained from a female donor with papillary thyroid cancer or a benign thyroid nodule (not recorded which). Some clones in this sample may be carry-over from other donors' samples.

This clone is medium-sized within its sample. This rearrangement joins TRBV6-2 or TRBV6-3 to TRBJ2-7, with 9 bases identical to TRBD1. With 0 bases clipped from V and 5 bases from J, the junction kept 2 bases outside the gene matches. Germline assignment: CDR1 MNHEY and CDR2 SVGEGT. CDR3 length: 14 residues. CDR3 nucleotide sequence: TGTGCCAGCAGTTACTCGGACAGGGGACACGAGCAGTACTTC. This codes for CASSYSDRGHEQYF.

This clone was counted at least ten times. The chain links TRBV2 to TRBJ2-5; TRBD1 matches 9 bases. The length of the CDR3 is 14 residues. CDR1 and CDR2 (germline): SNHLY, FYNNEI. V was clipped by 3 bases and J by 5 bases; unmatched bases: 4. CDR3 loop: CASSDTGGAETQYF. The DNA of the CDR3 is TGTGCCAGCAGTGATACAGGGGGCGCTGAGACCCAGTACTTC.

This clone was observed a handful of times. This chain joins TRBV19 and TRBJ1-1; D is undetermined. The CDR3 has 15 residues. In germline, CDR1 is LNHDA, CDR2 SQIVND (reference sequence). V was clipped by 5 bases and J by 10 bases, with 23 bases between them. The CDR3, as DNA: TGTGCCAGTAGTGTGGGGTTGGGGTCCCCCGCAGGAGCTTTCTTT. Translation gives CASSVGLGSPAGAFF.

Turning to this clone: Germline and junction disagree at one end, which may indicate a read error. Other DNA sequences in this specimen translate into the identical CDR3. This sequence joins TRBV5-6 and TRBJ2-3, with D uncertain. The CDR3 has 13 amino acids. In germline, CDR1 is SGHDT, CDR2 YYEEEE. The CDR3: CASSLSGTDTQYF. CDR3 nucleotide sequence: TGTGCCAGCAGTCTGTCAGGCACAGACACGCAGTATTTT. Together with reference TRBV5-6 and TRBJ2-3, the CDR3 gives the full variable domain: DAGVTQSPTHLIKTRGQQVTLRCSPKSGHDTVSWYQQALGQGPQFIFQYYEEEERQRGNFPDRFSGHQFPNYSSELNVNALLLGDSALYLCASSLSGTDTQYFGPGTRLTVL.

J is TRBJ2-1 and V is TRBV18, with 9 bases lining up with TRBD2. V lost 3 bases to trimming and J lost 8 bases; unmatched junction nucleotides: 8. Looked up from germline, CDR1 is KGHSH and CDR2 is LQKENI. CDR3 length equals 15 residues. CDR3 sequence: CASSPGGRAVDEQFF. The CDR3 coding sequence is TGTGCCAGCTCACCGGGCGGGAGGGCCGTGGATGAGCAGTTCTTC.